This entry features one T cell receptor beta chain sequence. Its antigen has not been determined. The input lacks base qualities; no much larger clone sits a single base away. There are 12 amino acids in the CDR3, from cysteine to phenylalanine inclusive. Just CDR3 DNA is preserved here, 36 bases in frame from base 1. Trimming removed 4 bases from V and 2 bases from J, leaving 6 bases between the germline ends. Taken from the germline V gene, the CDR1 and CDR2 loops are MDHEN and SYDVKM. The cohort comprised more than 550 healthy bone marrow donors. At the time of sampling, every cohort member was nominally healthy, though immune exposures that went unrecorded were likely present. The donor was CMV seronegative and was included in the group of over 300 seronegative cohort members. Every donor gave a peripheral blood sample, and the peripheral blood mononuclear cells from that sample were used for TCR beta sequencing. The Qiagen DNeasy Blood Extraction Kit was used to extract genomic DNA from the blood cell samples.

The data were taken from a study of cytomegalovirus exposure and HLA in healthy donors (dated by TCRdb to about 2017). About the study as a whole: An earlier analysis of several hundred of the donors reported 250 to 300 Gb of sequence data and some 120 million unique TCR beta sequences from 150 million to 200 million T cells. Every discovery cohort repertoire had been produced on one sequencing platform. The aim of the study was to test whether cataloging public T cell receptors could identify signatures of past pathogen exposure. Four or five DR-DQ haplotypes were handled as single units for association and clustering, since linkage in the cohort was strong. Among 300 to 500 genotyped donors of the cohort, an average of roughly 230,000 unique TCR beta nucleotide sequences was sequenced per donor, of which about 20% were non-productive. Typing coverage differed by locus: A, B, C, DRB1 and DQB1 were typed in about 629-640 donors, DQA1 in about 550, DPA1 in approximately 610, and DPB1 in about 450. An early release covering about 600 HLA-typed donors comprised about 300 gigabases of sequencing data and some 79 million unique TCR sequences. In the later analysis, no new phenotypic data were used to find candidate immune exposures; instead, reliance was placed on TCR beta sequences and their occurrence across donors. An earlier analysis of several hundred of the donors applied high-throughput TCR beta sequencing to assess whether each TCR beta V gene segment acted as functional or pseudogenic. Class I and class II HLA loci were covered by the typing at four-digit resolution. Besides the first cohort of approximately 710 subjects, a separate validation cohort made up of roughly 120 different subjects was used. The genetic ancestry cluster associated with self-reported Caucasian donors included 80% to 90% of the 350 to 500 genotyped donors. A later genetic analysis used genome-wide SNP genotypes for about three fifths of the roughly 700 donors, treating that subset as a discovery cohort. To predict cytomegalovirus infection status, the study combined high-throughput TCR immunosequencing, statistical association of individual TCRs with disease status, and machine learning. The study used immunosequencing to profile the T cell repertoires of 670 or so subjects and linked those repertoires to cytomegalovirus serostatus. To study patterns of TCR occurrence, a later analysis re-analyzed previously published TCR beta repertoires from more than 550 donors and added high-resolution HLA genotyping. Donor age, sex, ethnicity and CMV serostatus were compiled alongside the repertoire data. The paper as a whole reports these results and caveats: A later analysis found that HLA-associated TCR beta chains were more clonally expanded and had lower generation probabilities than equally common non-associated chains. In both the original and validation cohorts, the classifier was reported to diagnose cytomegalovirus status with high specificity and sensitivity. The sequencing pipeline was judged likely to have produced a cluster of highly shared sequence variants as a technical artifact. Because HLA typing was missing for some donors at each locus, association tests included only the typed subset. Roughly uniform sequencing depth across donors was assumed in presence/absence analyses, although this assumption may not hold. Some IMGT-functional V segments, including TRBV6-2 and TRBV6-3, could not be told apart with the 87-base-pair reads, so those segments were excluded. A later analysis found that most CMV-associated TCR beta chains appeared HLA-restricted, with HLA associations seemingly driven largely by CMV exposure. According to a later analysis, parvovirus B19, influenza, CMV and Epstein-Barr virus appeared linked to several top co-occurrence clusters. The authors suggested that the approach could potentially be extended to other disease states and immunological phenotypes. The earlier analysis of some 540 of the donors excluded around 17 rarely observed V segments, including chromosome 9 orphons, because counts were too low. In a later analysis, the rate of TCR association differed among HLA loci, with DRB1 alleles having the most associated TCRs and HLA-C alleles having the fewest. The cohort was sequenced for TCR beta chains only, and without alpha or paired-chain data the features that could be detected were limited. Immune exposure information for the cohort was limited to CMV serostatus. Compared with the roughly 670-donor mean, donors in an Asian-associated ancestry cluster had fewer N-insertions in productive TCRs, according to a later genetic analysis. At a false discovery rate of 0.05, a later analysis linked 16,951 TCR beta sequences to specific HLA alleles. In vitro tests confirmed that a few of the cytomegalovirus-associated TCR beta chains recognize cytomegalovirus antigens. An earlier analysis of approximately 600 of the donors showed that most TCR beta V segments appeared in productive rearrangements either about 90% or about 30% of the time, which broadly matched IMGT annotations. An association between a missense DCLRE1C variant and V-gene and J-gene trimming of TCR beta chains was found in a later genetic analysis and replicated in an independent cohort. A further reported finding was that TCR beta sequences accurately predicted the HLA-A and HLA-B alleles for most subjects in the first cohort. A total of 150 or so TCR beta chains were listed by the study as associated with cytomegalovirus. Most TCR sequences were observed very rarely across donors, whereas some public TCRs were present in many individuals. When HLA alleles, especially DR and DQ, strongly co-occurred, attributing TCR associations to individual alleles was difficult. Correlated functional status among segregating V segments might reflect linkage disequilibrium, but an unknown experimental factor could not be ruled out.

Preparation of the library involved the immunoSEQ multiplex PCR assay. For the multiplex PCR, a mixture combining 60 forward primers for TCR Vbeta segments and 13 reverse primers for TCR Jbeta segments was used. The CDR3 region of rearranged TCR beta genes was amplified from genomic DNA with a multiplex PCR assay. The amplified TCR beta libraries were sequenced on the Illumina HiSeq System as 87-base-pair reads. For the original study's pipeline: A later analysis tallied tens of millions of unique TCR beta chains across the 550 to 850 repertoires, and approximately 11 million of those chains were shared by two or more donors. Raw reads were error-corrected and collapsed into unique sequences by a nearest-neighbor algorithm in which closely related sequences were merged to remove PCR and sequencing errors. Alignment of CDR3 sequences to IMGT reference sequences was used to assign V, D and J gene segments. For a sequence to be retained, a match of at least six nucleotides to both a V gene segment and a J gene segment was required. Rearrangements were called productive when the CDR3 lacked stop codons and stayed in frame with V and J; all others were non-productive. Following IMGT convention, CDR3 was defined as the stretch from the second conserved V-encoded cysteine up to the conserved J-encoded phenylalanine. In an earlier analysis of some 550 of the donors, sequences lacking an unambiguous match to a single V gene segment were excluded. An earlier analysis of several hundred of the donors called V segments functional above 56.7% productive rearrangements and segregating when the between-donor standard deviation exceeded 5%. A statistical classification framework was built to diagnose cytomegalovirus status from the catalog of TCR beta chain sequences. V and J gene assignment, in a later analysis, came from comparing TCR nucleotide sequences with IMGT/GENE-DB human TR gene sequences. The TCRdist pipeline was used in a later analysis to assign CDR3 sequences and most-parsimonious VDJ recombination scenarios. In a later analysis, every TCR beta chain was defined by the combination of its CDR3 amino acid sequence and its V-gene family, and reads without a unique V-gene family were dropped. A later analysis removed nearly 600 highly shared, low-generation-probability nucleotide sequences to deal with suspected cross-contamination and a sequencing artifact. For each public chain, a later analysis derived a clonal expansion index from normalized ranks of inferred template counts within each repertoire. In a later analysis, generation probabilities were computed using a VDJ recombination model fitted to out-of-frame rearrangements, and the results were checked against IGoR. In a later analysis, hypergeometric tests were used to score TCR-TCR, TCR-HLA and TCR-CMV co-occurrence, with a repertoire-size bias correction applied to TCR pairs. A later analysis estimated false discovery rates by permuting HLA or CMV assignments 20 times. In a later analysis, co-occurring TCRs were grouped using DBSCAN, and TCRdist sequence similarity was added for clustering within HLA-allele-positive subsets. Repertoires with fewer than 30,000 or more than 120,000 public chains, plus five repertoires with anomalous nucleotide sharing, were excluded from co-occurrence clustering. TCRdb took this table from immuneACCESS and kept in-frame rearrangements with V and J called. Such tables lack part of the clones; where checked against another copy, unresolved V genes explain under half of the gap, and the rest is unexplained. That table furnishes V, J and clone size, whereas the DNA furnished D and trimming. Within this sample are fewer than 80,000 clones, with roughly 85% of them counted one time only. The top ten constitute 2% to 3% of the sample.

Rearrangement joined TRBV28 to TRBJ2-7, with the identity of the D gene unclear. The sample consisted of PBMCs. This clonotype originated in a man younger than 40 in good health and CMV-seronegative. The DNA sequence is as follows: TGTGCCAGCAGTTATAGTACCTACGAGCAGTACTTC. This gives the protein CASSYSTYEQYF.